These 30 T cell receptor beta chains were all obtained from the same sample, sequenced in a study of CD8+CD57+ T cells in acquired aplastic anemia. Researchers used genomic DNA as the template to profile TCR beta VDJ and CDR3. TCRdb processed the reads anew with MiXCR; each CDR3 protein has one entry. The sample consists of about 400,000 distinct CDR3 sequences, roughly 68% of them appearing once. Input material: sorted CD4+, CD8+, or CD8+CD57+ T cells (not recorded which) from PBMCs. The receptors were gathered from a human donor in good health, serving as a control.

This clonotype was picked up a small number of times. CDR3 coding DNA: TGTGCCAGCAGTGCAGGAGGCCGCATCACTAGCACAGATACGCAGTATTTT. It codes for CASSAGGRITSTDTQYF. The chain joins TRBV25-1 to TRBJ2-3; D perhaps matches TRBD2 (5 bases). V lost 4 bases to trimming and J lost 0 bases, with 17 bases between them. The length of the CDR3 is 17 residues. The germline V gene encodes CDR1 MGHDK and CDR2 SYGVNS.

This clonotype has just a few counts. J is TRBJ2-1 and V is TRBV7-9; tentative D call: TRBD2 (5 bases). The V end lost 4 bases, the J end lost 0 bases, and 7 bases lay between the germline ends. This CDR3 spans 14 amino acids. CDR1 and CDR2 (germline): SEHNR, FQNEAQ (reference sequence). The CDR3 reads CASSSRDSYNEQFF. For the CDR3, the DNA is TGTGCCAGCAGCTCCCGGGACTCCTACAATGAGCAGTTCTTC.

As to this clonotype: Germline and junction disagree at one end, which may indicate a read error. The chain carries TRBV7-3 and TRBJ1-1, with a weak D call TRBD1 (5 bases). Germline V gene lookup returns CDR1 SGHTA and CDR2 FQGTGA. This CDR3 region has 13 residues. CDR3 sequence (DNA): TGTGCCAGCAGCTTAACGGGGCACGATGGCGACACCTTC. This encodes CASSLTGHDGDTF.

This clonotype has ten or more counts. The DNA of the CDR3 is TGTGCCAGCAGCCGGCCAGGCTTTAATGAAAAACTGTTTTTT. Its translation is CASSRPGFNEKLFF. The chain recombines TRBV3-1 with TRBJ1-4; D gene unclear. Trimming stripped 4 bases from V and 4 bases from J, with 10 bases between. The CDR3 is 14 residues long. CDR1 and CDR2 (germline): LGHDT, YNNKEL (reference sequence).

This clonotype was seen only once. Lacking the conserved final phenylalanine or tryptophan, this CDR3 likely reflects a read error. The rearrangement links TRBV7-2 to TRBJ1-5; D unclear. This CDR3 region has 13 residues. V was pared by 4 bases and J by 5 bases, with 9 bases between. Germline assignment: CDR1 SGHTA and CDR2 FQGNSA. CDR3 region: CASSSRGDQPQHY. For the CDR3, the DNA is TGTGCCAGCAGCTCTCGCGGGGATCAGCCCCAGCATTAT.

About this clonotype itself: Here the CDR3 omits its conserved ending phenylalanine or tryptophan, so a read error is the likely source. The rearrangement joins TRBV29-1 to TRBJ1-2; D remains unclear. CDR3 length: 13 residues. CDR1 is SQVTM, CDR2 ANQGSEA, per germline. Between the trimmed V and J ends, which lost 1 base and 4 bases, there was a span of 10 bases. CDR3 sequence (DNA): TGCAGCGTTGAAGGTCTCACAGCCTATGGCTACACCGTC. This encodes CSVEGLTAYGYTV.

This rearrangement joins TRBV10-3 to TRBJ2-1; D is unresolved. The CDR3 has 12 residues. Germline-derived CDR1 and CDR2 are ENHRY and SYGVKD. The V and J ends lost 5 bases and 5 bases respectively, with 7 bases between them. CDR3 in amino acids: CAISYTDNEQFF. In nucleotides, the CDR3 is TGTGCCATCAGTTACACTGACAATGAGCAGTTCTTC.

The chain has TRBV5-1 and TRBJ1-2; weak D call: TRBD1 (5 bases). The CDR3 loop spans 14 amino acids. Trimming stripped 9 bases from V and 8 bases from J, with 23 bases between. Germline loops: CDR1 SGHRS, CDR2 YFSETQ. The CDR3 sequence is CATGRENRQFGYTF. The CDR3 coding sequence is TGCGCCACCGGGCGCGAGAACAGGCAATTCGGCTACACCTTC.

Of note for this clonotype: Sequence at one end of the junction differs from germline and may be a read error. The rearrangement uses TRBV24-1 and TRBJ2-7; D gene unclear. Germline V lookup: CDR1 KGHDR, CDR2 SFDVKD. This CDR3 is built from 12 residues. CDR3 loop: CASSGEYCEQYF. The CDR3 coding sequence is TGTGCCAGCAGTGGGGAATACTGTGAGCAGTACTTC.

The V call is TRBV12-3 or TRBV12-4, the J call TRBJ2-7; tentative D call: TRBD1 (5 bases). Trimming cost V 6 bases and J 2 bases, with 14 bases left between them. The CDR3 is made up of 14 amino acids. DNA of the CDR3: TGTGCCAGCAGCCCGACAGACCACACCTACGAGCAGTACTTC. This sequence encodes CASSPTDHTYEQYF.

This clonotype came up once. The chain combines TRBV6-2 or TRBV6-3 with TRBJ1-2; 7 positions match TRBD1. This CDR3 is 13 amino acids long. Germline-derived CDR1 and CDR2 are MNHEY and SVGEGT. After removal of 5 bases from V and 2 bases from J, the junction contained 2 bases not matched to a gene. As DNA, the CDR3 is TGTGCCAGCAGTCAGGGGGTAAACTATGGCTACACCTTC. Amino acid sequence: CASSQGVNYGYTF.

A note on this clonotype: The final CDR3 position lacks the conserved phenylalanine or tryptophan, pointing to a likely read error. The limits of the CDR3 on the DNA are not certain, so only TCRdb's listed CDR3 is given. This sequence joins TRBV7-3 and TRBJ1-1. The V gene's germline CDR1 is SGHTA and CDR2 FQGTGA. Termini included, the CDR3 measures 11 amino acids. The CDR3 is CASSDSGQGSV.

The chain employs TRBV20-1 and TRBJ1-2; a possible D gene is TRBD1 (6 bases). The CDR3 length is 12 residues. The germline gives CDR1 DFQATT, CDR2 SNEGSKA (reference sequence). Between the trimmed V and J ends, which lost 2 bases and 4 bases, there was a span of 8 bases. CDR3 DNA: TGCAGTGCTAGAAGGACAGCCTATGGCTACACCTTC. It translates to CSARRTAYGYTF.

The rearrangement uses TRBV10-3 and TRBJ2-7; 8 nucleotides align to TRBD1. The CDR3 extends over 14 amino acids. Germline CDR1 and CDR2: ENHRY and SYGVKD. Trimming removed 10 bases from V and 4 bases from J; junction bases left unmatched: 12. This CDR3 is CASMRTGGNYEQYF. CDR3 nucleotide sequence: TGTGCCAGCATGCGTACAGGGGGAAATTACGAGCAGTACTTC.

About this clonotype itself: One end of the junction is discordant with germline, which a read error may explain. The chain uses TRBV10-2 and TRBJ1-4; D is unresolved. Per the germline V gene, CDR1 is WSHSY and CDR2 is SAAADI. The CDR3 loop spans 11 amino acids. The CDR3 region is CASSAGEKPFF. CDR3 DNA: TGCGCCAGCAGTGCCGGGGAAAAACCGTTTTTT.

The chain is built from TRBV11-2 and TRBJ2-7; D might be TRBD1 (5 bases). This CDR3 spans 14 amino acids. Germline V gives CDR1 SGHAT, CDR2 FQNNGV. Trimming removed 7 bases at V and 5 bases at J, with 18 bases between. The CDR3 protein is CASMLRTRRNEQYF. CDR3 nucleotide sequence: TGTGCCAGCATGCTCCGGACACGAAGGAACGAGCAGTACTTC.

The V gene is TRBV2, the J gene TRBJ1-1, with D perhaps TRBD1 (6 bases). Germline V lookup: CDR1 SNHLY, CDR2 FYNNEI. V dropped 6 bases and J dropped 3 bases, with 20 bases sitting between them. The CDR3 consists of 16 residues. The DNA of the CDR3 is TGTGCCAGCAGCCGAGACAATGAGAGGGGGTACACTGAAGCTTTCTTT. Translating it yields CASSRDNERGYTEAFF.

This chain uses TRBV19 with TRBJ1-6, with D unclear. The CDR3 is 12 amino acids. With 5 bases removed from V and 8 bases from J, the gap between germline ends came to 7 bases. CDR1 LNHDA and CDR2 SQIVND come from the germline V gene (reference sequence). Written as DNA, the CDR3 is TGTGCCAGTAGTGTGGACTATTCACCCCTCCACTTT. It is translated as CASSVDYSPLHF.

This clonotype was seen at least ten times. The gene calls are TRBV5-1 and TRBJ1-3; no firm D call. CDR1 and CDR2 from the germline V gene are SGHRS and YFSETQ. This CDR3 has 14 amino acids. V dropped 2 bases and J dropped 0 bases, with 6 bases sitting between them. The CDR3 DNA reads as TGCGCCAGCAGCTTAGAAGTCTCTGGAAACACCATATATTTT. Translated, it gives CASSLEVSGNTIYF.

This rearrangement joins TRBV14 to TRBJ2-7; D uncertain. The CDR3 is 13 amino acids. Per the germline V gene, CDR1 is SGHDN and CDR2 is FVKESK. The V end was cut by 0 bases, the J end by 6 bases, with 9 bases between. The chain's CDR3 is CASSQEYGFEQYF. CDR3 sequence (DNA): TGTGCCAGCAGCCAAGAGTATGGGTTCGAGCAGTACTTC.

The chain combines TRBV2 with TRBJ2-7; 9 bases align to TRBD1. This CDR3 is 14 amino acids long. Germline assignment: CDR1 SNHLY and CDR2 FYNNEI. V lost 7 bases to trimming and J lost 2 bases; unmatched junction nucleotides: 6. The chain's CDR3 is CASNGDREAYEQYF. CDR3 bases: TGTGCCAGCAATGGGGACAGGGAGGCCTACGAGCAGTACTTC.

This clonotype occurred many times. The genes are TRBV5-1 and TRBJ1-2, with 10 positions matching TRBD1. The germline V gene encodes CDR1 SGHRS and CDR2 YFSETQ. V shed 4 bases and J 4 bases; nucleotides not matched to a gene: 16. The CDR3 is 18 amino acids. The CDR3 loop reads CASSKTGTGALRLYGYTF. The CDR3 DNA is TGCGCCAGCAGCAAAACCGGGACAGGGGCACTAAGACTCTATGGCTACACCTTC.

The sample holds many counts of this clonotype. The genes are TRBV19 and TRBJ1-3; D remains ambiguous. The CDR3 spans 14 residues. Germline CDR1 LNHDA, CDR2 SQIVND (reference sequence). V lost 6 bases to trimming and J lost 0 bases, with 9 bases between them. CDR3 loop: CASSPRTSGNTIYF. CDR3 sequence (DNA): TGTGCCAGTAGCCCTAGGACCTCTGGAAACACCATATATTTT.

This clonotype was seen at least ten times. This rearrangement joins TRBV2 to TRBJ2-7; 9 nucleotides align to TRBD2. The germline V gene has CDR1 SNHLY and CDR2 FYNNEI. The CDR3 has 15 amino acids. V was clipped by 4 bases and J by 4 bases; unmatched bases: 8. The CDR3 DNA sequence: TGTGCCAGCAGTGTGCTTAGCGGGGGCCCATACGAGCAGTACTTC. Translated: CASSVLSGGPYEQYF.

The chain links TRBV20-1 to TRBJ1-4, with TRBD1 as a possible D gene (5 bases). Trimming removed 3 bases at V and 9 bases at J, with 17 bases between. This CDR3 has 14 amino acids. Germline V CDR1 and CDR2: DFQATT, SNEGSKA (reference sequence). CDR3 in DNA: TGCAGTGCTAGTGTACCGGAGCGGGGCAAAAAACTGTTTTTT. The encoded protein is CSASVPERGKKLFF.

The genes are TRBV11-2 and TRBJ1-1; D is possibly TRBD1 (5 bases). Germline assignment: CDR1 SGHAT and CDR2 FQNNGV. Between the trimmed V and J ends, which lost 5 bases and 11 bases, there was a span of 15 bases. CDR3 size: 12 residues. CDR3 nucleotide sequence: TGTGCCAGCAGCCAAGACCAGGGCCGGGCTTTCTTT. It translates to CASSQDQGRAFF. The whole variable domain, filled in from reference TRBV11-2 and TRBJ1-1, reads EAGVAQSPRYKIIEKRQSVAFWCNPISGHATLYWYQQILGQGPKLLIQFQNNGVVDDSQLPKDRFSAERLKGVDSTLKIQPAKLEDSAVYLCASSQDQGRAFFGQGTRLTVV.

In its sample, this clonotype was seen once. Relative to the germline gene, one junction end is altered; a read error may explain this. CDR3 nucleotide sequence: TGTGCCTGCAGTGTTTGGGGACTAGTCTATGAGGAGTTCTTT. It specifies CACSVWGLVYEEFF. This sequence joins TRBV9 and TRBJ1-1; a possible D gene is TRBD1 (5 bases). The CDR3 contains 14 residues. Per germline, CDR1 SGDLS and CDR2 YYNGEE.

Concerning this clonotype itself: One end of the junction varies from germline; a read error may be responsible. The chain couples TRBV11-2 to TRBJ1-6; perhaps TRBD1 as D (5 bases). CDR1 SGHAT and CDR2 FQNNGV come from the germline V gene. The CDR3 contains 14 residues. The CDR3 bases are TGTGCCAGCAGTTTAGGCCGGGACTACTCACCCCTCCACTTT. Protein product: CASSLGRDYSPLHF.

To note about this clonotype: One end of the junction fails to match germline, which may point to a read error. The chain uses TRBV5-1 and TRBJ1-1; the D is unclear. Germline CDR1 is SGHRS and CDR2 is YFSETQ. The CDR3 length is 13 residues. CDR3 region: CASSTGTVGEAFF. The DNA for the CDR3 is TGTGCCAGCAGCACGGGAACGGTCGGCGAAGCTTTCTTT.

The chain joins TRBV7-6 to TRBJ2-2; 8 positions agree with TRBD1. The CDR3 runs to 14 residues. J lost 6 bases, V lost 9 bases, and 9 bases had no gene match. The V gene's germline CDR1 is SGHVS and CDR2 FNYEAQ. The CDR3 sequence is CASSDRESAGELFF. The CDR3 DNA is TGTGCCAGTTCGGACAGGGAGTCGGCCGGGGAGCTGTTTTTT.